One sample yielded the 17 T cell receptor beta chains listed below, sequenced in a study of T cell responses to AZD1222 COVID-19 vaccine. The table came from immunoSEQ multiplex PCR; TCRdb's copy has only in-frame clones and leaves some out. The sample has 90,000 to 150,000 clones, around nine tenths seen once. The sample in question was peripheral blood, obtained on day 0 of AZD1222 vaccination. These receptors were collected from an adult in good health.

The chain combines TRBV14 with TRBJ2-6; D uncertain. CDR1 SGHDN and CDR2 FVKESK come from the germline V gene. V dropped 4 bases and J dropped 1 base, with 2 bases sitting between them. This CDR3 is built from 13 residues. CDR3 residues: CASSRSGANVLTF. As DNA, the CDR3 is TGTGCCAGCAGCCGGTCTGGGGCCAACGTCCTGACTTTC.

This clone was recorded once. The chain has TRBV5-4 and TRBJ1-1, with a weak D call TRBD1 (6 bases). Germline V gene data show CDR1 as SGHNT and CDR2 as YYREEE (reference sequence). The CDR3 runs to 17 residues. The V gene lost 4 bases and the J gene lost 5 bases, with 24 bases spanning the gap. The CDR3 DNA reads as TGTGCCAGCAGCATATACTCCCCCCAGGGGCCGGTTACTGAAGCTTTCTTT. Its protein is CASSIYSPQGPVTEAFF.

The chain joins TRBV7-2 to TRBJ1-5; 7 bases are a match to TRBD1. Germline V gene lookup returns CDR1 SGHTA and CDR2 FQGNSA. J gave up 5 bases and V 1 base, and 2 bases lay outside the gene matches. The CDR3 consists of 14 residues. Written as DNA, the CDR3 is TGTGCCAGCAGCTTAGACAGGGGAGATCAGCCCCAGCATTTT. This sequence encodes CASSLDRGDQPQHF.

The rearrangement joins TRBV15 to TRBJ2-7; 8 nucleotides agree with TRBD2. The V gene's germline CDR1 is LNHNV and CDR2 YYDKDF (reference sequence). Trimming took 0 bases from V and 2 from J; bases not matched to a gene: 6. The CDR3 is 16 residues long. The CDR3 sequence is CATSREASGSPYEQYF. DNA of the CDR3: TGTGCCACCAGCAGAGAAGCTAGCGGGTCACCCTACGAGCAGTACTTC.

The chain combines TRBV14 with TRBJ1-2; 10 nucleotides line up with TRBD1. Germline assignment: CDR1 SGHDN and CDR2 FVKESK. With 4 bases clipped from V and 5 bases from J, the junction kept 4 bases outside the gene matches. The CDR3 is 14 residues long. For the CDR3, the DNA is TGTGCCAGCAGCCGGGACAGGGGAGGATATGGCTACACCTTC. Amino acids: CASSRDRGGYGYTF.

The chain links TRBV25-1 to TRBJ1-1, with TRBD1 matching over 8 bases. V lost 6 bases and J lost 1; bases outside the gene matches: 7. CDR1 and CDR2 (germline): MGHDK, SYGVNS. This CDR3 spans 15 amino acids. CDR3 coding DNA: TGTGCCAGCAGATCGCCGGGACAGGAGAACACTGAAGCTTTCTTT. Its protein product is CASRSPGQENTEAFF.

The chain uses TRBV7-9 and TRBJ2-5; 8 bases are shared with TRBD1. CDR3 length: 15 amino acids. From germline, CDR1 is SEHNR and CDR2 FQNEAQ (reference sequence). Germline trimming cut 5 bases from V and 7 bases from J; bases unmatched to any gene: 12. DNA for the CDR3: TGTGCCAGCAGCCAAGGGACAGGCGGCGCCGGGACCCAGTACTTC. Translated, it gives CASSQGTGGAGTQYF.

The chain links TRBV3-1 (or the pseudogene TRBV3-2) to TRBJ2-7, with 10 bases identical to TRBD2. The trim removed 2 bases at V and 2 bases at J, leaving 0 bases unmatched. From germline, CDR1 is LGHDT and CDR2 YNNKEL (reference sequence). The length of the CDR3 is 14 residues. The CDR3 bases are TGTGCCAGCAGCCAACTAGCGGGAGCCTACGAGCAGTACTTC. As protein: CASSQLAGAYEQYF.

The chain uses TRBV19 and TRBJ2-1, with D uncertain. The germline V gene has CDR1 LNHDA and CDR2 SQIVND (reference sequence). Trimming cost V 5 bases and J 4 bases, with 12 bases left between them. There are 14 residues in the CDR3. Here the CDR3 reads CASSPGERYNEQFF. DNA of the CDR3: TGTGCCAGTAGTCCTGGGGAAAGGTACAATGAGCAGTTCTTC.

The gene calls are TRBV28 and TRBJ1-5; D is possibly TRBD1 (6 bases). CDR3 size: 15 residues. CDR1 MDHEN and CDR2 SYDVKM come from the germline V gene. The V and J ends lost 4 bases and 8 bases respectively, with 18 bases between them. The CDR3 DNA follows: TGTGCCAGCAGTTCACCCCAGGGGATGTTAAAGCCCCAGCATTTT. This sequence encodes CASSSPQGMLKPQHF.

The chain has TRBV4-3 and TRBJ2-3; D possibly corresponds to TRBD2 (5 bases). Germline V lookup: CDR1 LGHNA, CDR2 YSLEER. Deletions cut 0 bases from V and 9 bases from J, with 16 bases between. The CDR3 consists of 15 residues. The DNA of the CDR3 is TGCGCCAGCAGCCAAGACCTCGGGGTCACGGGAACGCAGTATTTT. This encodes CASSQDLGVTGTQYF.

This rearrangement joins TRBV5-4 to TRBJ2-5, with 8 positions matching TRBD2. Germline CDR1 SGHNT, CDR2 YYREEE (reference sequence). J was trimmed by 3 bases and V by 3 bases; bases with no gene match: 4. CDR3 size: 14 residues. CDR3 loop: CASSSGGPKETQYF. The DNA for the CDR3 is TGTGCCAGCAGCTCGGGGGGGCCCAAAGAGACCCAGTACTTC. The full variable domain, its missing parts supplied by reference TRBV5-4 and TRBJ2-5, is ETGVTQSPTHLIKTRGQQVTLRCSSQSGHNTVSWYQQALGQGPQFIFQYYREEENGRGNFPPRFSGLQFPNYSSELNVNALELDDSALYLCASSSGGPKETQYFGPGTRLLVL.

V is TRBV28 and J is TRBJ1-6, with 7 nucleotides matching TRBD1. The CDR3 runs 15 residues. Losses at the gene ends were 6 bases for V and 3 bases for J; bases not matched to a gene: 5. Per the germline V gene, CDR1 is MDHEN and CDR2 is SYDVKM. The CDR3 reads CASRSGQNYNSPLHF. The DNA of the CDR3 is TGTGCCAGCAGGTCGGGACAGAACTATAATTCACCCCTCCACTTT.

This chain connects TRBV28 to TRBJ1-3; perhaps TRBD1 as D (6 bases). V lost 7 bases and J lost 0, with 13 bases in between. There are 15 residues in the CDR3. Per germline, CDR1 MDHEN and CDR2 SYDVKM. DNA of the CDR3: TGTGCCAGCACCGGACAGATCTCCTCTGGAAACACCATATATTTT. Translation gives CASTGQISSGNTIYF. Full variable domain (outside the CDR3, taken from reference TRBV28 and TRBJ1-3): DVKVTQSSRYLVKRTGEKVFLECVQDMDHENMFWYRQDPGLGLRLIYFSYDVKMKEKGDIPEGYSVSREKKERFSLILESASTNQTSMYLCASTGQISSGNTIYFGEGSWLTVV.

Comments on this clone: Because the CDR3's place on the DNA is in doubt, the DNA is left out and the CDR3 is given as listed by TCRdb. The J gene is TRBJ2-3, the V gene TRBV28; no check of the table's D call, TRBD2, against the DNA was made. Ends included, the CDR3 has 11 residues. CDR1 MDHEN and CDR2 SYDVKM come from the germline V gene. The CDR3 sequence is CAYPCTDTQYF.

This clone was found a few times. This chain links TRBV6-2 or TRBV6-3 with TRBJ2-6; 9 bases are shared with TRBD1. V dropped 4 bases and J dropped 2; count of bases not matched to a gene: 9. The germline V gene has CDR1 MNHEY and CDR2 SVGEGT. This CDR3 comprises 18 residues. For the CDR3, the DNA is TGTGCCAGCAGTTCTGAACCGGGACAGGGAACTGGGGCCAACGTCCTGACTTTC. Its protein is CASSSEPGQGTGANVLTF.

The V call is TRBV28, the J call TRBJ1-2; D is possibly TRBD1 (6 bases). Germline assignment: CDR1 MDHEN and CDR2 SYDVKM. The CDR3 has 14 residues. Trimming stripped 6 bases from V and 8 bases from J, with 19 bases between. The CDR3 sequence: CASSIGGGPRGYTF. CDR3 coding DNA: TGTGCCAGCAGCATCGGGGGGGGCCCGCGAGGCTACACCTTC.